This paragraph covers one TCR beta chain sequence. Its antigen remains unknown. The PCR contained 60 Vbeta and 13 Jbeta primers. TCRdb keeps only in-frame clones here, not all; method: immunoSEQ multiplex PCR. This sample's table reports roughly 65,000 clones. These data belong to a study of cytomegalovirus exposure and HLA in healthy donors. Findings of the study overall: It is likely that the observed cluster of highly shared sequence variants was a sequencing artifact.

Germline CDR1 is MNHNY and CDR2 is SVGAGI (reference sequence). Trimming cost V 2 bases and J 3 bases; bases outside gene matches: 4. The CDR3 contains 16 residues. The chain uses TRBV6-6 and TRBJ2-2; 9 nucleotides align to TRBD1. This receptor was taken from a boy between 10 and 17 years old in good health and CMV-seronegative. Sequencing used PBMCs. CDR3 nucleotides: TGTGCCAGCAGTTACGAGACAGGGGGTGACACCGGGGAGCTGTTTTTT. Its translation: CASSYETGGDTGELFF.